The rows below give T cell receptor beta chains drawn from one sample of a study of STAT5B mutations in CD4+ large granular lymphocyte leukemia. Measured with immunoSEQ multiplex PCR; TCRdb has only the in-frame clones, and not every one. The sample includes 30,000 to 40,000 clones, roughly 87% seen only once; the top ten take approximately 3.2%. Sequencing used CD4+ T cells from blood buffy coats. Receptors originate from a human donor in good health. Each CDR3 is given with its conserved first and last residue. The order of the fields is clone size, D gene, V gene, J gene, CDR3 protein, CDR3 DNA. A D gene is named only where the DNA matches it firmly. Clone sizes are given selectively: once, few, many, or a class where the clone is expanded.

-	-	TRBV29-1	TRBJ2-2	CSVEGQGSGELFF	TGCAGCGTTGAAGGTCAGGGGTCCGGGGAGCTGTTTTTT
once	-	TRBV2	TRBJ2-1	CASRGLDSYNEQFF	TGTGCCAGCAGGGGACTGGACTCCTACAATGAGCAGTTCTTC
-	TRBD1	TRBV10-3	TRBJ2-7	CAISESAGQASYEQYF	TGTGCCATCAGTGAGTCTGCCGGACAGGCCTCCTACGAGCAGTACTTC
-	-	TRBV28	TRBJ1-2	CASSPPGANYGYTF	TGTGCCAGCAGTCCCCCAGGGGCTAACTATGGCTACACCTTC
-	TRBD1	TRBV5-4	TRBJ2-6	CASSLMGQRSGANVLTF	TGTGCCAGCAGCTTAATGGGACAGCGCTCTGGGGCCAACGTCCTGACTTTC
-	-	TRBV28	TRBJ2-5	CASSKQKAGAQETQYF	TGTGCCAGCAGCAAGCAAAAAGCAGGGGCGCAAGAGACCCAGTACTTC
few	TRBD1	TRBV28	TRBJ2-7	CASRRTGSSYEQYF	TGTGCCAGCAGGCGGACAGGGAGCTCCTACGAGCAGTACTTC
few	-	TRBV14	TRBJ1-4	CASSSYTTNEKLFF	TGTGCCAGCAGCAGCTATACAACTAATGAAAAACTGTTTTTT
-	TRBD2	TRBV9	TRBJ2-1	CASSDRNLGTSGLEQFF	TGTGCCAGCAGCGATCGAAATCTCGGGACTAGCGGGCTTGAGCAGTTCTTC
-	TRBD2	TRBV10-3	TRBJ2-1	CAISDSSGGYNEQFF	TGTGCCATCAGTGATAGTAGCGGGGGATACAATGAGCAGTTCTTC
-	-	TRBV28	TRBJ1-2	CASTPNWSPGYTF	TGTGCCAGCACCCCTAACTGGTCGCCTGGCTACACCTTC
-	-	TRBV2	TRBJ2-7	CASSGTGYNEQYF	TGTGCCAGCAGTGGTACAGGGTACAACGAGCAGTACTTC
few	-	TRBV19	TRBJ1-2	CASSLGGVANYGYTF	TGTGCCAGTAGTTTGGGAGGGGTGGCTAACTATGGCTACACCTTC
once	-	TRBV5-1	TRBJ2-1	CASSLGQSSYNEQFF	TGCGCCAGCAGCTTGGGCCAGTCCTCCTACAATGAGCAGTTCTTC
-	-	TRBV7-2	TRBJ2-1	CASSFDYNEQFF	TGTGCCAGCAGCTTTGACTACAATGAGCAGTTCTTC
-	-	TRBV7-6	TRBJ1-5	CASSLGGYSNQPQHF	TGTGCCAGCAGCTTGGGGGGATATAGCAATCAGCCCCAGCATTTT
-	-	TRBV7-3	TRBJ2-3	CASSPTATDTQYF	TGTGCCAGCAGCCCGACGGCCACAGATACGCAGTATTTT
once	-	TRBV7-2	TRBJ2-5	CASSLAQGAETQYF	TGTGCCAGCAGCTTAGCGCAAGGGGCGGAGACCCAGTACTTC
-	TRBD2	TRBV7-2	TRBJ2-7	CASSPDLGRDYEQYF	TGTGCCAGCAGCCCCGACCTGGGGAGGGACTACGAGCAGTACTTC
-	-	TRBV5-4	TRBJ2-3	CASSLTGSTDTQYF	TGTGCCAGCAGCCTGACTGGTAGCACAGATACGCAGTATTTT
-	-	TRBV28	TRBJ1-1	CASSFPVNTEAFF	TGTGCCAGCAGTTTCCCCGTGAACACTGAAGCTTTCTTT
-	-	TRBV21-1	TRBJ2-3	CASSKAGTSGRLDTQYF	TGTGCCAGCAGCAAAGCCGGGACTAGCGGGAGGTTGGATACGCAGTATTTT
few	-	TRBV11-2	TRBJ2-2	CASSLDTSQRELFF	TGTGCCAGCAGCTTGGACACTTCCCAGCGGGAGCTGTTTTTT
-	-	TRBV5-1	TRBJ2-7	CASSRSAYEQYF	TGCGCCAGCAGCCGGTCAGCCTACGAGCAGTACTTC